This passage covers 5 T cell receptor beta chains from one sample sequenced in a study of T cell clusters in autoimmune cytopenias. TRB rearrangements were amplified by touch-down multiplex PCR with mixed TRB-A/B primers. TCRdb reanalyzed the multiplex PCR reads and collapses them to one entry per CDR3 protein, without DNA. The sample table includes 9,500 to 15,000 distinct CDR3 sequences. TRB was amplified from about 270 ng of peripheral blood genomic DNA per sample. Source material: peripheral blood. The receptors here all came from a human donor with an autoimmune cytopenia or autoimmune hepatitis (not recorded which).

This clonotype registers medium-sized by frequency. This chain links TRBV30 with TRBJ2-2. Germline assignment: CDR1 GTSNPN and CDR2 SVGIG (reference sequence). The length of the CDR3 is 14 residues. The CDR3 here is CAWSVSRYTGELFF.

The V call is TRBV15, the J call TRBJ2-2. The germline gives CDR1 LNHNV, CDR2 YYDKDF (reference sequence). The CDR3 extends over 15 amino acids. The CDR3 here is CATSRGVHGTGELFF.

This clonotype is deemed medium-sized (0.01 to 0.1%) by its frequency. The chain has TRBV29-1 and TRBJ1-5; TCRdb proposes TRBD1, but this gene call is untestable without DNA. From germline, CDR1 is SQVTM and CDR2 ANQGSEA. This CDR3 is 13 amino acids long. The chain's CDR3 is CSVVTGQDQPQHF.

The chain recombines TRBV5-1 with TRBJ2-3; absent DNA, TCRdb's TRBD2 call cannot be checked. CDR3 size: 17 residues. The germline V gene encodes CDR1 SGHRS and CDR2 YFSETQ. CDR3 sequence: CASSLVSSGLSTDTQYF.

The chain carries TRBV6-6 and TRBJ2-1; with no DNA, the TCRdb D assignment of TRBD2 cannot be verified. This CDR3 region has 16 residues. Germline V lookup: CDR1 MNHNY, CDR2 SVGAGI (reference sequence). This chain's CDR3 is CASRGLADNSYNEQFF.